This T cell receptor beta chain was identified during a study of T cells in Graves' hyperthyroidism and ophthalmopathy. It was RNA transcripts that yielded the amplified TCR beta CDR3 regions. The HTBI primer set drove a first-round RT-PCR of the TCR CDR3. Using its own MiXCR run on the multiplex PCR reads, TCRdb lists one record per CDR3 protein. The sample carries roughly 400,000 distinct CDR3 sequences, roughly 13% recorded once. The V end was cut by 7 bases, the J end by 4 bases, with 17 bases between. Germline CDR1 and CDR2: SEHNR and FQNEAQ (reference sequence). This CDR3 spans 14 amino acids. The sequence was collected from a man aged 50 to 60 with Graves' ophthalmopathy. The sequencing sample was made of blood. The V call is TRBV7-9, the J call TRBJ2-7; tentatively, D is TRBD1 (5 bases). Here the CDR3 reads CASIPSKGYYEQYF. In DNA form, the CDR3 reads TGTGCCAGCATCCCTTCTAAGGGGTATTACGAGCAGTACTTC.